This TCR beta chain is drawn from a study of graft-versus-host responses after intestinal transplantation. Study background: Transplants were multivisceral, liver-intestinal, or isolated intestinal. All recipients got anti-thymocyte globulin induction, then tacrolimus and steroids for approximately three years. Study outcomes and limitations: Early declines in HvG clones that occurred post-transplant were associated with peak circulating GvH clone levels. High graft-versus-host to host-versus-graft clonal ratios were seen in allografts of patients with graft-donor T cell macrochimerism.

This CDR3 contains 14 residues. The germline CDR1 and CDR2 sequences are MDHEN and SYDVKM. The trim removed 5 bases at V and 1 base at J, leaving 0 bases unmatched. As concerns this clone: The antigen remains unidentified.

Clones were sequenced by immunoSEQ multiplex PCR, and TCRdb holds only the in-frame ones, with some missing. The top ten hold 0.39% of the sample, which has 55,000 to 75,000 clones, about 87% seen once. The rearrangement joins TRBV28 to TRBJ2-3, with 10 bases matching TRBD1. The sequences come from unstimulated CD4+ T cells sorted from spleen or lymph node cells, collected before transplant. The TCR was taken from a human donor who was the organ donor for an intestinal transplant. The DNA for the CDR3 is TGTGCCAGCAGTGACAGGGGGCGCACAGATACGCAGTATTTT. It translates to CASSDRGRTDTQYF.